What follows describes a single T cell receptor beta chain. The sample comes from a study of blood T cell repertoires in COVID-19. For the study at large: Samples representing acute and convalescent COVID-19 were sourced from the United States, Italy and Spain.

In the authors' workflow: By means of reference gene primer amplification, nucleated cell counts were estimated. Repertoires were generated with immunoSEQ multiplex PCR, while TCRdb's copy carries only in-frame clones and drops some. V, J and clone size reflect that table, while D and trimming were determined from the DNA. The sample lists about 200,000 clones, around 90% seen once, with around 0.5% in the top ten. The V and J ends lost 4 bases and 6 bases, in that order; junction bases with no gene match: 7. The CDR3 is 14 residues long. The germline gives CDR1 MNHEY, CDR2 SVGAGI. The source of this sequence is a man between 45 and 60 years old with acute or convalescent COVID-19. The chain couples TRBV6-5 to TRBJ1-1; 8 positions match TRBD1. Sample: peripheral blood. CDR3 residues: CASSLDRVRAEAFF. As DNA, the CDR3 is TGTGCCAGCAGTTTGGACAGGGTAAGAGCTGAAGCTTTCTTT.